This T cell receptor (beta chain) was retrieved from a study of Ad26.COV2.S vaccination and SARS-CoV-2 variants. The treatment is: about 20 received Ad26.COV2.S at low or high dose, single or two shots; several received placebo; per-sample allocation not given. Specimens were obtained on day 63 following the first vaccine or placebo injection. Repertoires were generated with immunoSEQ multiplex PCR, while TCRdb's copy carries only in-frame clones and drops some. Counted here are over 200,000 clones, approximately 90% occurring once; the ten biggest clones make up about 10%. This material consisted of peripheral blood, taken in a trial of Ad26.COV2.S vaccine versus placebo. This clonotype was sampled from a person aged 18-60 years who received the Ad26.COV2.S COVID-19 vaccine or a placebo.

This chain's CDR3 is CASSLGLAVNTEAFF. The DNA of the CDR3 is TGTGCCAGCAGTTTAGGTTTGGCGGTAAACACTGAAGCTTTCTTT. J is TRBJ1-1 and V is TRBV27, with unresolved D. The ends were cut back, 2 bases at V and 2 bases at J, with 12 bases in the middle. The CDR3 runs to 15 residues. The germline gives CDR1 MNHEY, CDR2 SMNVEV (reference sequence).